This T cell receptor beta chain was profiled in a study of shared clonotypes between healthy human individuals. The table came from immunoSEQ multiplex PCR; TCRdb's copy has only in-frame clones and leaves some out. The sample comprises over 400,000 clones, around 85% of which are singletons, and roughly 13% rests with the top ten. V lost 2 bases and J 15 bases, leaving 11 bases between the germline ends. The germline V gene encodes CDR1 MDHEN and CDR2 SYDVKM. The CDR3 extends over 11 amino acids. This clonotype originated in a woman aged 35 to 49 in good health. Some clones in this sample may be carry-over from other donors' samples. The chain is built from TRBV28 and TRBJ2-1, with no clear D. Sequencing used PBMCs. In DNA form, the CDR3 reads TGTGCCAGCAGTTTAAACTCCATCCCGTTCTTC. This gives the protein CASSLNSIPFF.